The 21 T cell receptor beta chains given below trace back to one sample, sequenced in a study of blood T cell repertoires in COVID-19. TCRdb's table, derived via immunoSEQ multiplex PCR, lists solely in-frame clones and lacks some. The sample consists of 280,000 or so clones, 85% of them appearing once. The sample was peripheral blood. These receptors came from a human donor in a cohort sampled during active COVID-19.

The rearrangement links TRBV7-2 to TRBJ2-3; 8 bases are shared with TRBD2. Germline V gene data show CDR1 as SGHTA and CDR2 as FQGNSA. Trimming at V came to 8 bases and at J to 6 bases, leaving 4 bases not matched to a gene. The CDR3 consists of 12 residues. The CDR3 sequence: CASQRESDTQYF. The CDR3 DNA is TGTGCCAGCCAGCGGGAGTCCGATACGCAGTATTTT.

On this clone itself: A read error may account for a junction end that differs from germline. The CDR3 is CASSTGATYEQYF. The CDR3 coding sequence is TGTGCCAGCAGTACAGGTGCAACCTACGAGCAGTACTTC. The rearrangement uses TRBV19 and TRBJ2-7; weak D call: TRBD1 (5 bases). CDR3 length: 13 residues. Germline lookup yields CDR1 LNHDA and CDR2 SQIVND (reference sequence).

Of note for this clone: The identical CDR3 is also encoded by other nucleotide sequences in the sample. This chain uses TRBV7-2 with TRBJ1-4; 9 bases fit TRBD1. This CDR3 has 15 amino acids. Germline assignment: CDR1 SGHTA and CDR2 FQGNSA. V gave up 0 bases and J gave up 5 bases; unmatched junction bases: 1. The CDR3 reads CASSLAGTGNEKLFF. In DNA form, the CDR3 reads TGTGCCAGCAGCTTAGCAGGGACAGGGAATGAAAAACTGTTTTTT. The variable domain in full, completed from reference TRBV7-2 and TRBJ1-4, reads GAGVSQSPSNKVTEKGKDVELRCDPISGHTALYWYRQSLGQGLEFLIYFQGNSAPDKSGLPSDRFSAERTGGSVSTLTIQRTQQEDSAVYLCASSLAGTGNEKLFFGSGTQLSVL.

The rearrangement joins TRBV14 to TRBJ1-6; D unclear. The CDR3 extends over 14 amino acids. V gave up 4 bases and J gave up 2 bases, with 6 bases separating them. The germline V gene has CDR1 SGHDN and CDR2 FVKESK. CDR3 region: CASSRETYNSPLHF. CDR3 coding DNA: TGTGCCAGCAGCCGGGAGACCTATAATTCACCCCTCCACTTT.

This clone has only a few counts. The chain carries TRBV11-3 and TRBJ2-1; TRBD1 matches 7 bases. Germline V CDR1 and CDR2: SGHNT, YENEEA. After removal of 5 bases from V and 5 bases from J, the junction contained 3 bases not matched to a gene. CDR3 length: 13 amino acids. The CDR3 DNA is TGTGCCAGCAGCCCGACAGGGAACAATGAGCAGTTCTTC. It codes for CASSPTGNNEQFF.

V gene TRBV10-2 combines with J gene TRBJ2-2, with a tentative D call TRBD1 (6 bases). Germline V gene lookup returns CDR1 WSHSY and CDR2 SAAADI. V gave up 7 bases and J gave up 2 bases, with 8 bases separating them. The CDR3 sequence is 13 residues long. The CDR3 is CASKDSNTGELFF. DNA for the CDR3: TGCGCCAGCAAGGACAGCAACACCGGGGAGCTGTTTTTT.

This clone appeared once. The CDR3 loop reads CASSLDTGTANTEAFF. CDR3 DNA: TGTGCCAGCAGCCTCGATACCGGGACAGCAAACACTGAAGCTTTCTTT. This chain uses TRBV4-2 with TRBJ1-1, with 7 bases identical to TRBD1. Germline V gene lookup returns CDR1 LGHNA and CDR2 YNFKEQ. CDR3 length: 16 amino acids. Trimming cost V 4 bases and J 2 bases; bases outside gene matches: 10.

This clone was counted only a few times. This sequence joins TRBV30 and TRBJ2-1; D is uncertain. Germline V gives CDR1 GTSNPN, CDR2 SVGIG (reference sequence). V was clipped by 2 bases and J by 7 bases, with 6 bases between them. The CDR3 is 11 residues long. This CDR3 is CAWSRRNEQFF. The DNA of the CDR3 is TGTGCCTGGAGTAGGAGAAATGAGCAGTTCTTC.

As for this clone: No DNA is shown, since the ends of the CDR3 on it are uncertain; the CDR3 is the one TCRdb lists. The V and J genes are TRBV20-1 and TRBJ1-1; the tabulated D call, TRBD1, remains unverified against the DNA. From germline, CDR1 is DFQATT and CDR2 SNEGSKA (reference sequence). The CDR3 is 10 residues long, counting both termini. CDR3 in amino acids: CSGFGQGALF.

This chain uses TRBV7-8 with TRBJ2-3, with D possibly matching TRBD2 (6 bases). The CDR3 spans 14 residues. Germline V lookup: CDR1 SGHVS, CDR2 FQNEAQ. Trimming shortened V by 1 base and J by 5 bases, and 10 bases separated the two germline ends. The CDR3 sequence is CASSLGGDLDTQYF. The CDR3 nucleotides read TGTGCCAGCAGCTTAGGGGGGGACCTAGATACGCAGTATTTT.

The gene calls are TRBV7-8 and TRBJ1-5; D call uncertain. CDR1 and CDR2 (germline): SGHVS, FQNEAQ. Deletions cut 0 bases from V and 4 bases from J, with 13 bases between. The CDR3 is 16 amino acids. CDR3 region: CASSLARVSRNQPQHF. The CDR3 nucleotides read TGTGCCAGCAGCTTAGCGCGGGTATCTAGGAATCAGCCCCAGCATTTT.

The chain couples TRBV18 to TRBJ1-5; 7 bases agree with TRBD1. The germline gives CDR1 KGHSH, CDR2 LQKENI. V dropped 0 bases and J dropped 7; count of bases not matched to a gene: 12. This CDR3 region has 17 residues. CDR3 in amino acids: CASSPPNRGYLKQPQHF. CDR3 bases: TGTGCCAGCTCACCACCGAACAGGGGATATCTCAAGCAGCCCCAGCATTTT.

The genes are TRBV4-3 and TRBJ2-2; 9 nucleotides agree with TRBD2. This CDR3 spans 21 amino acids. The germline V gene encodes CDR1 LGHNA and CDR2 YSLEER. The V gene end was trimmed by 3 bases and the J gene end by 0 bases; junction bases not matched to a gene: 17. The CDR3 nucleotides are TGCGCCAGCAGCCACCCTAGAAGCGGGAGGTATAGGGAAGCGAACACCGGGGAGCTGTTTTTT. Encoded protein: CASSHPRSGRYREANTGELFF.

This sequence joins TRBV21-1 and TRBJ1-5; TRBD1, the table's D call, was not compared with the DNA. TRBV21-1 is noted as a pseudogene. This CDR3 is 20 amino acids long. The CDR3 nucleotides read TGTGCCAGCATCCAGCCCGCCCCGGGACAGGGAGAAAATGTCAATCAGCCCCAGCATTTT. It codes for CASIQPAPGQGENVNQPQHF.

CDR3 residues: CASSVKWGDEQFF. CDR3 coding DNA: TGTGCCAGCAGCGTAAAGTGGGGGGATGAGCAGTTCTTC. The chain is built from TRBV9 and TRBJ2-1, with a possible D match to TRBD2 (6 bases). CDR1 is SGDLS, CDR2 YYNGEE, per germline. The CDR3 is made up of 13 amino acids. V was clipped by 1 base and J by 8 bases, with 10 bases between them. The full variable domain, in which reference TRBV9 and TRBJ2-1 provide the parts outside the CDR3, is DSGVTQTPKHLITATGQRVTLRCSPRSGDLSVYWYQQSLDQGLQFLIQYYNGEERAKGNILERFSAQQFPDLHSELNLSSLELGDSALYFCASSVKWGDEQFFGPGTRLTVL.

As for this clone: This same CDR3 is encoded by further DNA sequences in the sample. This chain connects TRBV18 to TRBJ2-5; D remains ambiguous. The CDR3 consists of 13 residues. The germline V and J ends were trimmed by 1 base and 2 bases, with 5 bases remaining between them. Per the germline V gene, CDR1 is KGHSH and CDR2 is LQKENI. CDR3 coding DNA: TGTGCCAGCTCACCACGACAACAAGAGACCCAGTACTTC. It encodes CASSPRQQETQYF.

The DNA of the CDR3 is TGTGCCAGCAGCTCCGGGGGGGGGTTCGAGCAGTACTTC. Translation gives CASSSGGGFEQYF. The rearrangement links TRBV6-6 to TRBJ2-7, with TRBD2 matching 8 bases. Trimming cost V 6 bases and J 6 bases; bases outside gene matches: 7. Germline CDR1 MNHNY, CDR2 SVGAGI (reference sequence). There are 13 residues in the CDR3.

This clone occurred once. The chain carries TRBV7-2 and TRBJ2-7, with 11 positions matching TRBD2. This CDR3 contains 15 residues. Germline CDR1 and CDR2: SGHTA and FQGNSA. V was pared by 10 bases and J by 6 bases, with 14 bases of the junction left unmatched. CDR3 sequence (DNA): TGTGCCACCGCCGCGCAACTAGCGGGAGCGTCCGAGCAGTACTTC. Its translation is CATAAQLAGASEQYF.

The V call is TRBV7-2, the J call TRBJ1-6, with D possibly matching TRBD1 (5 bases). CDR1 and CDR2 (germline): SGHTA, FQGNSA. The CDR3 totals 14 residues. Trimming stripped 2 bases from V and 7 bases from J, with 9 bases between. The CDR3 protein is CASSLSPGNSPLHF. DNA of the CDR3: TGTGCCAGCAGCTTATCGCCAGGGAATTCACCCCTCCACTTT. Combining the CDR3 with reference TRBV7-2 and TRBJ1-6 gives the whole variable domain GAGVSQSPSNKVTEKGKDVELRCDPISGHTALYWYRQSLGQGLEFLIYFQGNSAPDKSGLPSDRFSAERTGGSVSTLTIQRTQQEDSAVYLCASSLSPGNSPLHFGNGTRLTVT.

J is TRBJ2-2 and V is TRBV5-1; 14 bases agree with TRBD2. J lost 5 bases, V lost 8 bases, and 5 bases had no gene match. The CDR3 is made up of 15 amino acids. CDR1 is SGHRS, CDR2 YFSETQ, per germline. CDR3 loop: CASSRTSGRTGELFF. The CDR3 DNA reads as TGCGCCAGTTCAAGGACTAGCGGGAGGACCGGGGAGCTGTTTTTT.

This clone occurred a few times. The rearrangement uses TRBV11-2 and TRBJ1-3; D call uncertain. V was pared by 8 bases and J by 4 bases, with 12 bases between. This CDR3 region has 13 residues. CDR1 and CDR2 from the germline V gene are SGHAT and FQNNGV. The CDR3 reads CASREGTGNTIYF. The DNA for the CDR3 is TGTGCCAGCCGGGAAGGTACCGGAAACACCATATATTTT.